These T cell receptor beta chains were read from a single sample in a study of radiotherapy plus CTLA-4 blockade in lung cancer. Sequencing was performed with immunoSEQ multiplex PCR; in TCRdb, only in-frame clones are kept and a portion is missing. Altogether tens of thousands of clones are present, roughly 86% being singletons, with the ten largest covering roughly 4.9%. The sequences come from peripheral blood, collected from a patient treated with radiotherapy plus ipilimumab. The receptors were sampled from a human donor with non-small cell lung cancer whose response to radiotherapy plus ipilimumab could not be evaluated. CDR3s include the opening cysteine and the closing phenylalanine or tryptophan. D genes are given only for firm matches. Rows give clone size only sometimes, using once, few, many, or a class for an expanded clone.

abundance: NA
d_gene: TRBD2
len: 14
j_gene: TRBJ2-1
v_gene: TRBV5-1
CDR3nt: TGCGCCAGCAGCTTGGCGGGAGGGCCCAATGAGCAGTTCTTC
CDR3aa: CASSLAGGPNEQFF

abundance: NA
d_gene: TRBD1
len: 15
j_gene: TRBJ2-7
v_gene: TRBV27
CDR3nt: TGTGCCAGCAGTTTATATTGGACAGGGGAAAGCGAGCAGTACTTC
CDR3aa: CASSLYWTGESEQYF

abundance: once
d_gene: TRBD2
len: 18
j_gene: TRBJ2-2
v_gene: TRBV5-4
CDR3nt: TGTGCCAGCAGCTTGGGTGGACTAGCGGGAGGTTACAACGGGGAGCTGTTTTTT
CDR3aa: CASSLGGLAGGYNGELFF

abundance: NA
d_gene: TRBD1
len: 15
j_gene: TRBJ1-5
v_gene: TRBV7-8
CDR3nt: TGTGCCAGCAGCTTACAACAGGGGGCATGGCAGCCCCAGCATTTT
CDR3aa: CASSLQQGAWQPQHF

abundance: NA
d_gene: NA
len: 13
j_gene: TRBJ2-1
v_gene: TRBV11-1
CDR3nt: TGTGCCAGCACCCATACCCGTCCAGGGGAGCAGTTCTTC
CDR3aa: CASTHTRPGEQFF

abundance: NA
d_gene: NA
len: 13
j_gene: TRBJ2-1
v_gene: TRBV7-2
CDR3nt: TGTGCCAGCAGCCGGTACTCCTACAATGAGCAGTTCTTC
CDR3aa: CASSRYSYNEQFF

abundance: once
d_gene: NA
len: 18
j_gene: TRBJ1-1
v_gene: TRBV28
CDR3nt: TGTGCCAGCAGTTCCTTGGGGGGGCGCGCGAACATAAACACTGAAGCTTTCTTT
CDR3aa: CASSSLGGRANINTEAFF

abundance: NA
d_gene: TRBD1
len: 13
j_gene: TRBJ1-2
v_gene: TRBV10-3
CDR3nt: TGTGCCATCAGTGTGACAGGGGCGGATGGCTACACCTTC
CDR3aa: CAISVTGADGYTF

abundance: NA
d_gene: TRBD2
len: 17
j_gene: TRBJ2-2
v_gene: TRBV27
CDR3nt: TGTGCCAGCACGAGAGGGGCTAGCGGGAGAGGTATCGGGGAGCTGTTTTTT
CDR3aa: CASTRGASGRGIGELFF

abundance: NA
d_gene: TRBD2
len: 15
j_gene: TRBJ2-3
v_gene: TRBV7-2
CDR3nt: TGTGCCAGCAAACTAGCGGGAGGGCCGACAGATACGCAGTATTTT
CDR3aa: CASKLAGGPTDTQYF

abundance: NA
d_gene: NA
len: 13
j_gene: TRBJ1-6
v_gene: TRBV6-5
CDR3nt: TGTGCCAGCAGTCGCTCTTCGGATTCACCCCTCCACTTT
CDR3aa: CASSRSSDSPLHF

abundance: once
d_gene: TRBD1
len: 14
j_gene: TRBJ1-2
v_gene: TRBV7-9
CDR3nt: TGTGCCAGCAGTCTAGACAGGGAGAAAGGGGGCTACACCTTC
CDR3aa: CASSLDREKGGYTF

abundance: NA
d_gene: NA
len: 16
j_gene: TRBJ2-6
v_gene: TRBV19
CDR3nt: TGTGCCAGTAGTGTTGGCAACCAGGCTGGGGCCAACGTCCTGACTTTC
CDR3aa: CASSVGNQAGANVLTF

abundance: NA
d_gene: NA
len: 14
j_gene: TRBJ2-7
v_gene: TRBV28
CDR3nt: TGTGCCAGCAGTTCTGGACACGGCCCCTACGAGCAGTACTTC
CDR3aa: CASSSGHGPYEQYF

abundance: NA
d_gene: NA
len: 12
j_gene: TRBJ2-7
v_gene: TRBV5-8
CDR3nt: TGTGCCAGCAGCTTGACAGGGCGAGAGCAGTACTTC
CDR3aa: CASSLTGREQYF

abundance: NA
d_gene: NA
len: 18
j_gene: TRBJ1-5
v_gene: TRBV2
CDR3nt: TGTGCCAGCAGTGCCGGCGGAATCCGGTACAATAGCAATCAGCCCCAGCATTTT
CDR3aa: CASSAGGIRYNSNQPQHF

abundance: NA
d_gene: NA
len: 12
j_gene: TRBJ2-1
v_gene: TRBV6-6
CDR3nt: TGTGCCAGCAGTACCAGGGACAATGAGCAGTTCTTC
CDR3aa: CASSTRDNEQFF

abundance: NA
d_gene: TRBD2
len: 14
j_gene: TRBJ2-7
v_gene: TRBV7-2
CDR3nt: TGTGCCAGCAGCCCGACTAGCGGGGGGTACGAGCAGTACTTC
CDR3aa: CASSPTSGGYEQYF

abundance: NA
d_gene: NA
len: 15
j_gene: TRBJ2-2
v_gene: TRBV25-1
CDR3nt: TGTGCCAGCAGTGAAGCGGGGCTAGACACCGGGGAGCTGTTTTTT
CDR3aa: CASSEAGLDTGELFF

abundance: NA
d_gene: NA
len: 12
j_gene: TRBJ2-7
v_gene: TRBV29-1
CDR3nt: TGCAGCGCGGAGGGTGTTGGCTACGAGCAGTACTTC
CDR3aa: CSAEGVGYEQYF

abundance: NA
d_gene: TRBD1
len: 15
j_gene: TRBJ1-2
v_gene: TRBV19
CDR3nt: TGTGCCAGTAGTTCAACAGGGGACTTTAACTATGGCTACACCTTC
CDR3aa: CASSSTGDFNYGYTF

abundance: few
d_gene: NA
len: 15
j_gene: TRBJ2-1
v_gene: TRBV11-3
CDR3nt: TGTGCCAGCAGCTTAGACGTACAGGCCGGCAGTGAGCAGTTCTTC
CDR3aa: CASSLDVQAGSEQFF

abundance: NA
d_gene: TRBD1
len: 14
j_gene: TRBJ1-2
v_gene: TRBV6-6
CDR3nt: TGTGCCAGCAGTTACTCAGCAGGGGGCGTTGGCTACACCTTC
CDR3aa: CASSYSAGGVGYTF

abundance: NA
d_gene: NA
len: 13
j_gene: TRBJ1-1
v_gene: TRBV4-1
CDR3nt: TGCGCCAGCAGCCCGACAGTGAACACTGAAGCTTTCTTT
CDR3aa: CASSPTVNTEAFF

abundance: NA
d_gene: TRBD1
len: 13
j_gene: TRBJ1-1
v_gene: TRBV7-3
CDR3nt: TGTGCCAGCAGCTTCCGTGACAGGGCTGAAGCTTTCTTT
CDR3aa: CASSFRDRAEAFF

abundance: NA
d_gene: TRBD2
len: 15
j_gene: TRBJ2-1
v_gene: TRBV7-3
CDR3nt: TGTGCCAGCAGCTTGGGACTAGCGGTATACAATGAGCAGTTCTTC
CDR3aa: CASSLGLAVYNEQFF

abundance: NA
d_gene: NA
len: 13
j_gene: TRBJ2-7
v_gene: TRBV7-2
CDR3nt: TGTGCCAGCGCCGGGCGGGACGGCTACGAGCAGTACTTC
CDR3aa: CASAGRDGYEQYF

abundance: NA
d_gene: NA
len: 15
j_gene: TRBJ2-7
v_gene: TRBV5-5
CDR3nt: TGTGCCAGCAGCTTAAGGGAGACCCGCTCCTACGAGCAGTACTTC
CDR3aa: CASSLRETRSYEQYF

abundance: few
d_gene: NA
len: 19
j_gene: TRBJ2-6
v_gene: TRBV14
CDR3nt: TGTGCCAGCAGCCAAGCTCGTCGGGGGGCGAGCTCTGGGGCCAACGTCCTGACTTTC
CDR3aa: CASSQARRGASSGANVLTF

abundance: NA
d_gene: TRBD2
len: 16
j_gene: TRBJ2-3
v_gene: TRBV28
CDR3nt: TGTGCCAGCAGTCCGCGGACTAGCGGTAACACAGATACGCAGTATTTT
CDR3aa: CASSPRTSGNTDTQYF

abundance: NA
d_gene: TRBD2
len: 15
j_gene: TRBJ2-7
v_gene: TRBV9
CDR3nt: TGTGCCAGCAGCCTCGGGACTAGCGCCTCCTACGAGCAGTACTTC
CDR3aa: CASSLGTSASYEQYF

abundance: NA
d_gene: TRBD2
len: 12
j_gene: TRBJ2-7
v_gene: TRBV2
CDR3nt: TGTGCCAGCAGCCTAGCGGGCTACGAGCAGTACTTC
CDR3aa: CASSLAGYEQYF

abundance: NA
d_gene: NA
len: 14
j_gene: TRBJ1-5
v_gene: TRBV2
CDR3nt: TGTGCCAGCAGTGGCCCAGGGCCCAATCAGCCCCAGCATTTT
CDR3aa: CASSGPGPNQPQHF

abundance: NA
d_gene: TRBD2
len: 13
j_gene: TRBJ2-7
v_gene: TRBV29-1
CDR3nt: TGCAGCGTTGAAGGAGCGGGGGGACCCGAGCAGTACTTC
CDR3aa: CSVEGAGGPEQYF

abundance: NA
d_gene: TRBD1
len: 17
j_gene: TRBJ2-3
v_gene: TRBV11-2
CDR3nt: TGTGCCAGCCGGAGGTCCTACAGGGGCCAGAGCACAGATACGCAGTATTTT
CDR3aa: CASRRSYRGQSTDTQYF